These T cell receptor beta chains were read from a single sample in a study of tumor and adjacent non-tumor tissue in lung cancer. TCRdb passed the multiplex PCR reads through MiXCR, listing each CDR3 protein once. Of about 110,000 distinct CDR3 sequences listed, around 82% are singletons. Sequencing was done on a sample of lung tumor tissue. All receptors derive from a man between 65 and 85 years old with non-small cell lung cancer. The conserved cysteine and the conserved F or W are not part of the CDR3 here. The D gene is left open where the match is weak.

>TRBD1|TRBV28|12
ATIRDRSYNEQF
>.|TRBV29-1|10
SVVAERPGAL
>.|TRBV29-1|11
SEANRFQETKY
>.|TRBV28|14
VIRGHGLHQAYEQY
>.|TRBV4-3|15
ASSRDPAEAEYNEQF
>.|TRBV9|14
ASSVATGTVNTEAF
>TRBD2|TRBV6-1|15
ATSERVTGGGGETQN
>TRBD1|TRBV29-1|10
SVHGQGTEAF
>.|TRBV5-4|13
ASSLFVTGYSEQY
>TRBD1|TRBV6-1|11
ASIGTGLYVQY
>.|TRBV12-3/TRBV12-4|11
ASRPTRADTQY
>.|TRBV6-6|11
GLRNPDTGELF
>TRBD2|TRBV14|14
ANSPIAGVFPDTQY
>TRBD2|TRBV11-1|12
ASRQQPSGGAQF
>TRBD1|TRBV12-3/TRBV12-4|14
ASTSGTGAYNSPLH
>.|TRBV5-6|12
ASSLEGNANEQF